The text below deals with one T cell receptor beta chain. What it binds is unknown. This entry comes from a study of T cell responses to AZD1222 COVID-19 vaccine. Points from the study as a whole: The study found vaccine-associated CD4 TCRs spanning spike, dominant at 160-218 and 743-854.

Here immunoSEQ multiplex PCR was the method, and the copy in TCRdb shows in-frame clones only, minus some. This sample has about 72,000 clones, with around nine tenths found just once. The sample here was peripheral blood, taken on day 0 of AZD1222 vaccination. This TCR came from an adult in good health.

CDR3 protein: CASSSNRGPQNQPQHF. In DNA, the CDR3 is TGTGCCAGCAGCTCGAACAGGGGACCACAAAATCAGCCCCAGCATTTT. The V and J genes are TRBV11-2 and TRBJ1-5; 7 bases map to TRBD1. The CDR3 covers 16 residues. Germline V lookup: CDR1 SGHAT, CDR2 FQNNGV. The trim removed 4 bases at V and 4 bases at J, leaving 10 bases unmatched.